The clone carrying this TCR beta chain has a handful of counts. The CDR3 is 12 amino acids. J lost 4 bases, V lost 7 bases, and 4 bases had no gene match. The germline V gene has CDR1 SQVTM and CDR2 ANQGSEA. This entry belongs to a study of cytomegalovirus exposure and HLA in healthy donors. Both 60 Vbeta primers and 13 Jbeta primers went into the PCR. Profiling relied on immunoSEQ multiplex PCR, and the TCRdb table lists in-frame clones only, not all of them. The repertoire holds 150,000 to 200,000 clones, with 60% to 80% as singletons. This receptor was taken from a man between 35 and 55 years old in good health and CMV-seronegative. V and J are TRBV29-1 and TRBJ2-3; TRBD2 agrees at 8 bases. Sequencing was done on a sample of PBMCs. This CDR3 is CSASGGADTQYF. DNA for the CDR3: TGCAGCGCCAGCGGGGGCGCAGATACGCAGTATTTT.